This TCR beta chain stems from a study of CD4 T cells in relation to SARS-CoV-2 and coronaviruses. Study-wide findings and caveats: SARS-CoV-2-driven expansion was significantly weaker in crossreactive than monoreactive clones. The cross-reactivity analysis covered only spike protein, not other viral proteins.

Per the germline V gene, CDR1 is KGHSH and CDR2 is LQKENI. The CDR3 runs to 14 residues. Trimming removed 6 bases at V and 3 bases at J, with 15 bases between. Sequencing used immunoSEQ multiplex PCR; TCRdb keeps in-frame clones, though not all of them. The sample holds about 21,000 clones, 60% to 80% seen once. Unexposed donor CD4+ T cells date from about 2011-2018, before the COVID-19 pandemic. CD4+ T cells were isolated from the cells after roughly 11 days of culture. Cells permitting, SARS-CoV-2 S/N and four cold-coronavirus spikes were tested on unexposed-donor CD4+ T cells. Points on this clone: The antigen remains unidentified.

The chain links TRBV18 to TRBJ2-7; either TRBD1 or TRBD2 may fit D (6 bases each). The material sequenced was CD4+ T cells from PBMCs, cultured in vitro. This clonotype was sampled from a human donor in good health. This CDR3 reads CASSPGDTGYEQYF. The CDR3 nucleotides are TGTGCCAGCTCCCCGGGGGACACTGGCTACGAGCAGTACTTC.